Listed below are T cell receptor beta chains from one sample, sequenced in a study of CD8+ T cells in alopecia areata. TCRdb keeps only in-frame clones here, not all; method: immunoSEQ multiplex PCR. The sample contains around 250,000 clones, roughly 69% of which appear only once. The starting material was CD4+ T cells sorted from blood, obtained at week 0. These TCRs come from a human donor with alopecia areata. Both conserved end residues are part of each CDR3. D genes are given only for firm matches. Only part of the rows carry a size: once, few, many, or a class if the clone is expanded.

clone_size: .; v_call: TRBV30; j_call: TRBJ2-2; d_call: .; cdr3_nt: TGTGCCTGGACACAACTAGCACCGAACACCGGGGAGCTGTTTTTT; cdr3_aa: CAWTQLAPNTGELFF
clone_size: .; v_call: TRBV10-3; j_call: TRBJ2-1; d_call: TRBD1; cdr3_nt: TGTGCCATCAGTGAGTCCAGTAACAGGGGCAATGAGCAGTTCTTC; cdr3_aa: CAISESSNRGNEQFF
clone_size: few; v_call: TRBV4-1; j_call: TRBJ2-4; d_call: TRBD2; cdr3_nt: TGCGCCAGCAGCCTACTAGCGGAGGGGACCATTCAGTACTTC; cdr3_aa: CASSLLAEGTIQYF
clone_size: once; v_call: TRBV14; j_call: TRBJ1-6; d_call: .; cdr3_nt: TGTGCCAGCAGCCAGAACAGGCTCAATTCACCCCTCCACTTT; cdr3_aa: CASSQNRLNSPLHF
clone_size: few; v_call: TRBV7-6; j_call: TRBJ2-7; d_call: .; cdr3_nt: TGTGCCAGCAGCTTAGCGCAAAGTGGTAACGAGCAGTACTTC; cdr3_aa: CASSLAQSGNEQYF
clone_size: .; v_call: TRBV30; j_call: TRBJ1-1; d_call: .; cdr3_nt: TGTGCCTGGACCATGGGGGGCAGGGTGAACACTGAAGCTTTCTTT; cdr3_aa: CAWTMGGRVNTEAFF
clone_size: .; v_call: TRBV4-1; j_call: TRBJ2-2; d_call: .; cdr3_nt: TGCGCCAGCAGCCAAGATGAGATCAACACCGGGGAGCTGTTTTTT; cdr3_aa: CASSQDEINTGELFF
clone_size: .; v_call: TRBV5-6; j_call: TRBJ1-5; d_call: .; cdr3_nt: TGTGCCAGCAGCATGGGCGTGGGGTTCAATCAGCCCCAGCATTTT; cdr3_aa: CASSMGVGFNQPQHF
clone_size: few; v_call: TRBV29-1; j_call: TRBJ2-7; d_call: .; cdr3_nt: TGCAGCGTTGTGAAGGCCTACGAGCAGTACTTC; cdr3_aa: CSVVKAYEQYF
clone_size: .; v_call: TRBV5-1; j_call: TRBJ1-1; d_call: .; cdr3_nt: TGCGCCAGCAGATTCGGAGCGGAAGCTTTCTTT; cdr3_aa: CASRFGAEAFF
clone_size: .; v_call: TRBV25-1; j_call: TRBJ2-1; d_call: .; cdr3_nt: TGTGCCAGCAGTGCCTGGACGGGATATGAGCAGTTCTTC; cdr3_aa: CASSAWTGYEQFF
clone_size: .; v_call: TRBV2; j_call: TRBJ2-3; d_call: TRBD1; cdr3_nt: TGTGCCAGCATTGGGGACAGGGGTTGGGGCACAGATACGCAGTATTTT; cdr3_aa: CASIGDRGWGTDTQYF
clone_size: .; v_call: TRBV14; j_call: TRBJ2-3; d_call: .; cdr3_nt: TGTGCCAGCAGCCACCAGGGGGGGACGCAGTATTTT; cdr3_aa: CASSHQGGTQYF
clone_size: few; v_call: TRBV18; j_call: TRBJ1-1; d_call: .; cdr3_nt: TGTGCCAGCTCACCGGCGCTTATGAACACTGAAGCTTTCTTT; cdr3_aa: CASSPALMNTEAFF
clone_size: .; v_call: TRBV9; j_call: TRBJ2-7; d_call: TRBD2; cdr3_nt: TGTGCCAGCAGCGCGTCCCTGGGACTAGCGGGGGACTACGAGCAGTACTTC; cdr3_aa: CASSASLGLAGDYEQYF
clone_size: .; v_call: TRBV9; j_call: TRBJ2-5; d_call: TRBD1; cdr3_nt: TGTGCCAGCAGCACGGACAGGGGGCAGGAGACCCAGTACTTC; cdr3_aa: CASSTDRGQETQYF
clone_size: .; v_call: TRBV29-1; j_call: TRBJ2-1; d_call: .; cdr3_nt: TGCAGCGTTGAGGGGGATATGGGTGAGCAGTTCTTC; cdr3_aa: CSVEGDMGEQFF
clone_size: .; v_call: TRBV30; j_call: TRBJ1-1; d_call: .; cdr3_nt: TGTGCCTGGACCCAAGGACACCTGAACACTGAAGCTTTCTTT; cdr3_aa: CAWTQGHLNTEAFF
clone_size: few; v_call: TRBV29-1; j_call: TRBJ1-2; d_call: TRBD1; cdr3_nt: TGCAGCGTTGGGGGGCAGGGGGCGTACGACTATGGCTACACCTTC; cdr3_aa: CSVGGQGAYDYGYTF
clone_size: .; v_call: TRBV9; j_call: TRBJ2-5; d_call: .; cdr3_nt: TGTGCCAGCAGCGTTGACAGTTTTATAGAGACCCAGTACTTC; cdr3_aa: CASSVDSFIETQYF
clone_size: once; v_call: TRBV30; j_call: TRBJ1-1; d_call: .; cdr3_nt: TGTGCCTGGAGTGTAGGGGGGCACACTGAAGCTTTCTTT; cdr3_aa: CAWSVGGHTEAFF
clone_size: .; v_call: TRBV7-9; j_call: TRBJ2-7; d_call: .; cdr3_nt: TGTGCCAGCAGCTTAGAGCTCGTGGGGGCCGAGCAGTACTTC; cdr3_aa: CASSLELVGAEQYF
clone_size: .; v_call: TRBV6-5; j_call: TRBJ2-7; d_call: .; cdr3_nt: TGTGCCAGCAGTAGACACAGCTACGAGCAGTACTTC; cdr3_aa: CASSRHSYEQYF
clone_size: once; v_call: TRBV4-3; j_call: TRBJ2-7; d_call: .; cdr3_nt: TGCGCCAGCAGCCAAGATGTGGGGGGAACCTACGAGCAGTACTTC; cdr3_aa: CASSQDVGGTYEQYF
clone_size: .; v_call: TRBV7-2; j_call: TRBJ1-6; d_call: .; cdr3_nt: TGTGCCAGCAGCTTAGCGGGTTCACCCCTCCACTTT; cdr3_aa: CASSLAGSPLHF
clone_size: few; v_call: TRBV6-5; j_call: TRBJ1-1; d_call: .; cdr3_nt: TGTGCCAGCAGTTACGGGGACACTGAAGCTTTCTTT; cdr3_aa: CASSYGDTEAFF
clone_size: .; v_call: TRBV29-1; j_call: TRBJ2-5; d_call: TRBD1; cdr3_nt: TGCAGCGCCCCAGTTTTCTGGGACAGAGATTTGGAGACCCAGTACTTC; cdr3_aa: CSAPVFWDRDLETQYF
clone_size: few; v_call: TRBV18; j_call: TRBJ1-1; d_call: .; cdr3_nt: TGTGCCAGCTCACCGAGGACACGCAACGCTGAAGCTTTCTTT; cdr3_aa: CASSPRTRNAEAFF
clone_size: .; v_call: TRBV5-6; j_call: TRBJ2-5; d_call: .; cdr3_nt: TGTGCCAGCAGCTTTGCCACAGGGAAAGAGACCCAGTACTTC; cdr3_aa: CASSFATGKETQYF
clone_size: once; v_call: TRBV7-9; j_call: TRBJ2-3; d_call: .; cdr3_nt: TGTGCCAGCAGCTTAGTGGGCGATACGCAGTATTTT; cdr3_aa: CASSLVGDTQYF
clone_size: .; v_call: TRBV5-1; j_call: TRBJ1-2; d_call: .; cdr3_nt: TGCGCCAGCAGCTTGGGGCTAATCGTATCAGAGGGCTACACCTTC; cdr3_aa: CASSLGLIVSEGYTF
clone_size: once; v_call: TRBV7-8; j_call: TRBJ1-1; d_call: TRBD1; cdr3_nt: TGTGCCAGCAGGACCGGGACAGGGGATCGGGCTTTCTTT; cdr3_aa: CASRTGTGDRAFF
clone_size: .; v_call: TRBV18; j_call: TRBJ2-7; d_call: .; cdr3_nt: TGTGCCAGCTCACCACCGGAGGGGGTTTACGAGCAGTACTTC; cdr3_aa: CASSPPEGVYEQYF
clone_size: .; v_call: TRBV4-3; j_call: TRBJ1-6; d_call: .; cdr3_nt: TGCGCCAGCAGCCAAGTCGTACGTGGTTCACCCCTCCACTTT; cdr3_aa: CASSQVVRGSPLHF
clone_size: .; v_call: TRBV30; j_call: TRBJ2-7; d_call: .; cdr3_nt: TGTGCCTGGGCCAGGGGCTCCTACGAGCAGTACTTC; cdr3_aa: CAWARGSYEQYF
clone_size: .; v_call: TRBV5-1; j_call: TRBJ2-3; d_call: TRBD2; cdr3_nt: TGCGCCAGCAGCCATCGGACTAGCGGTAGCACAGATACGCAGTATTTT; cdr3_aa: CASSHRTSGSTDTQYF
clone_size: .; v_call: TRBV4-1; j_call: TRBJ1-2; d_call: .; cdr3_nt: TGCGCCAGCAGCGCCGAGGGCTATGGCTACACCTTC; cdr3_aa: CASSAEGYGYTF
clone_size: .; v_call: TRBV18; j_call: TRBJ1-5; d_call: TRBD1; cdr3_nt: TGTGCCAGCTCTCCTGACAGGGACAATCAGCCCCAGCATTTT; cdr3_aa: CASSPDRDNQPQHF
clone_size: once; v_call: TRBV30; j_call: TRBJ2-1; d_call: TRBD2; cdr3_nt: TGTGCCTTAAGACTAGCGGGGCCTTCCTACAATGAGCAGTTCTTC; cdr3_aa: CALRLAGPSYNEQFF
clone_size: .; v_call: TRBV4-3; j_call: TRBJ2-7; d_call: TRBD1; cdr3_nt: TGCGCCAGCAGCCAAGGACAGGGTTGGCCCTACGAGCAGTACTTC; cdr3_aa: CASSQGQGWPYEQYF
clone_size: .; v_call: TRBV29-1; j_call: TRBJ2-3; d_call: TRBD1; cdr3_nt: TGCAGCGTTAACACAGGGGGCCGACACACAGATACGCAGTATTTT; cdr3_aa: CSVNTGGRHTDTQYF
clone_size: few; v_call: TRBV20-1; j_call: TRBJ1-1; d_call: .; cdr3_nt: TGCAGTGCTAGAGTCGACGGTGAAGCTTTCTTT; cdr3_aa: CSARVDGEAFF
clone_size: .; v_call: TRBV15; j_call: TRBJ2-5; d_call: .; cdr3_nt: TGTGCCACCAGCAGAGATGGTCGAGTCAGGCAAGAGACCCAGTACTTC; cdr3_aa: CATSRDGRVRQETQYF
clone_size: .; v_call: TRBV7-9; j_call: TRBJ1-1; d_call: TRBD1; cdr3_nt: TGTGCCAGCAGCTCCCTGACAGGGGACACTGAAGCTTTCTTT; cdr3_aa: CASSSLTGDTEAFF
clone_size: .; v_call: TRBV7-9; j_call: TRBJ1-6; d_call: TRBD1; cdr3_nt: TGTGCCAGCAGCCACGGACAGGAGAACTATAATTCACCCCTCCACTTT; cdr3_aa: CASSHGQENYNSPLHF
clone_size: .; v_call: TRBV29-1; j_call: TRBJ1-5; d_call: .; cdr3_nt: TGCAGCGTTGCAGCAGGGTTCAATCAGCCCCAGCATTTT; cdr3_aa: CSVAAGFNQPQHF
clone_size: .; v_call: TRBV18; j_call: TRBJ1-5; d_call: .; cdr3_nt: TGTGCCAGCTCACCCGGCTTCGCGAATCAGCCCCAGCATTTT; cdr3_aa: CASSPGFANQPQHF
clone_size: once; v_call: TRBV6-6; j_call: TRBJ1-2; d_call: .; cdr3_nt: TGTGCCAGCACGTCAAAGGGAGCGGGAGGCTACACCTTC; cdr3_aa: CASTSKGAGGYTF
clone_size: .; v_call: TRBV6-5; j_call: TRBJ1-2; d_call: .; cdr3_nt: TGTGCCAGCAGTGCGGACGACTATGGCTACACCTTC; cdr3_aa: CASSADDYGYTF
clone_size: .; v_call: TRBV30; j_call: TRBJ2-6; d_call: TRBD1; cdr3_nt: TGTGCCTGGAGAAAACAGGGGCTCTCTGGGGCCAACGTCCTGACTTTC; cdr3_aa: CAWRKQGLSGANVLTF
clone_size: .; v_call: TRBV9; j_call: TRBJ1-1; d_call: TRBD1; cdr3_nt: TGTGCCAGCAGCGTAGCTGACAGGGCCACTGAAGCTTTCTTT; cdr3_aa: CASSVADRATEAFF
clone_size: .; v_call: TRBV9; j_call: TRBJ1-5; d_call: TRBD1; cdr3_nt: TGTGCCAGCAGCGGGACAGGATCAGGTCGGCCCCAGCATTTT; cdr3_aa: CASSGTGSGRPQHF
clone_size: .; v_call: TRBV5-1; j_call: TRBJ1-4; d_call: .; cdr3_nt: TGCGCCAGCAGCTTCCGGATTAATGAAAAACTGTTTTTT; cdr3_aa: CASSFRINEKLFF
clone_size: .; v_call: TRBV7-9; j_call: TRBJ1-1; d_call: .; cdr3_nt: TGTGCCAGCAGCTTAGGGCAGTTGAACACTGAAGCTTTCTTT; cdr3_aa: CASSLGQLNTEAFF
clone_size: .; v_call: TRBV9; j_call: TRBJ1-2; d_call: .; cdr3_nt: TGTGCCAGCAGCGTGCATAGGACACAAGACTATGGCTACACCTTC; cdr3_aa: CASSVHRTQDYGYTF